This TCR beta chain emerged from a study of shared clonotypes between healthy human individuals. The study, taken as a whole, reports: Sharing across four donors was highest in naive CD4 (roughly 5%) and lowest in memory CD8 (around 0.4%). The small donor group covered limited genetic and exposure diversity.

With respect to this clone: Its specificity is not known.

The data were produced by immunoSEQ multiplex PCR, yet TCRdb's version contains in-frame clones alone and is incomplete. The sample lists about 1.5 million clones, under 99% seen once, with around 0.45% in the top ten. This CDR3 has 18 amino acids. J was trimmed by 4 bases and V by 3 bases; bases with no gene match: 14. Germline V lookup: CDR1 SGHRS, CDR2 YFSETQ. The source material was naive CD4+ T cells sorted from blood. As to subset: CD45RA+ positively selected. The chain has TRBV5-1 and TRBJ2-1, with 9 bases fitting TRBD2. This sequence was found in a man younger than 45 in good health. CDR3 amino acids: CASSSLSGRGGVYNEQFF. The CDR3 DNA reads TGCGCCAGCAGCTCCCTTAGCGGGAGAGGGGGGGTGTACAATGAGCAGTTCTTC.